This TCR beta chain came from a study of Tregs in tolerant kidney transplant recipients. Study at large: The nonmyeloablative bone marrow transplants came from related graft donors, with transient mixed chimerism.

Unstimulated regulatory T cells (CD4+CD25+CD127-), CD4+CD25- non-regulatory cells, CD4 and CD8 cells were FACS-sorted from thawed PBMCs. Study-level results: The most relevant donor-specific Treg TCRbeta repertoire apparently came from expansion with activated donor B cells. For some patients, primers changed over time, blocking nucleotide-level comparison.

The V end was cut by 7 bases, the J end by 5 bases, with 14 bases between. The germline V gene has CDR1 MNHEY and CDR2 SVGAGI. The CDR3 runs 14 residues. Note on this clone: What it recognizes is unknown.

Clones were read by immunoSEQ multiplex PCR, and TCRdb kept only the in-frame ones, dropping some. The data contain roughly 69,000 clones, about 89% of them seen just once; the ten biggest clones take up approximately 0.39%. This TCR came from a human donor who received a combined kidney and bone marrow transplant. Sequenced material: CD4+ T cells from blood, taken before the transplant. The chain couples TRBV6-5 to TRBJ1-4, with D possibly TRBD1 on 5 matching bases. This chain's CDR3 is CASKGWQVNEKLFF. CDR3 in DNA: TGTGCCAGCAAGGGGTGGCAGGTCAATGAAAAACTGTTTTTT.